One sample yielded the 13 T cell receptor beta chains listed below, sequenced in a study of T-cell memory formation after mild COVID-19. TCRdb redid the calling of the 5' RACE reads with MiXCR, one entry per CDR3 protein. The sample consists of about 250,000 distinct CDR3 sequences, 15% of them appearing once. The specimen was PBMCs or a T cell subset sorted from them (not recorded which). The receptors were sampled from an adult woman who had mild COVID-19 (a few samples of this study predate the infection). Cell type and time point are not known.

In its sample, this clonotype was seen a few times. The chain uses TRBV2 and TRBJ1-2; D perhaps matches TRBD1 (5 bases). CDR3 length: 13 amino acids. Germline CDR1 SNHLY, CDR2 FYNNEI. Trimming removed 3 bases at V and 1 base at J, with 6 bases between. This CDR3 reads CASSDRVNYGYTF. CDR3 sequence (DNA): TGTGCCAGCAGTGACAGGGTTAACTATGGCTACACCTTC.

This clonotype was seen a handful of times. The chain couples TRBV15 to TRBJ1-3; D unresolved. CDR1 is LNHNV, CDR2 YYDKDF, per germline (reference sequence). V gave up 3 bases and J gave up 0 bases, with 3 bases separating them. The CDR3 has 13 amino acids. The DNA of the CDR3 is TGTGCCACCAGCAGGCCCTCTGGAAACACCATATATTTT. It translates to CATSRPSGNTIYF.

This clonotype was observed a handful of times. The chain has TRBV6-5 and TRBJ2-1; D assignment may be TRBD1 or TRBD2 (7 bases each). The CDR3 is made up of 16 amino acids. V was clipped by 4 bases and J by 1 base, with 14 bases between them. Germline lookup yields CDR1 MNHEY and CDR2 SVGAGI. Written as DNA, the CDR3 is TGTGCCAGCAGTTCCGGGCAGGGGGGGTCCTACAATGAGCAGTTCTTC. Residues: CASSSGQGGSYNEQFF.

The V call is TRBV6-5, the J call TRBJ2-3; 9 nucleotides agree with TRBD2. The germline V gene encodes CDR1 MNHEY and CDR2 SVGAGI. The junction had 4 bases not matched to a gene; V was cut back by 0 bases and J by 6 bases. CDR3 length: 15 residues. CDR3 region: CASSYSERGVDTQYF. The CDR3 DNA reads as TGTGCCAGCAGTTACTCTGAGCGGGGGGTGGATACGCAGTATTTT.

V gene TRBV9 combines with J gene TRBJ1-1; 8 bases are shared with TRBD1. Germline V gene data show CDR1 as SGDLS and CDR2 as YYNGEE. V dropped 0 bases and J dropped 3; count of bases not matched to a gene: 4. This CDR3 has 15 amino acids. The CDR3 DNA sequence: TGTGCCAGCAGCGTAGACGGACAGGGATACACTGAAGCTTTCTTT. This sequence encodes CASSVDGQGYTEAFF.

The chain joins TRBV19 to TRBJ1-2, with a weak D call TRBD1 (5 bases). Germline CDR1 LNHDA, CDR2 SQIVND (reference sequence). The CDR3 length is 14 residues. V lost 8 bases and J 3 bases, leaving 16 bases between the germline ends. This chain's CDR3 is CASLNTRGYYGYTF. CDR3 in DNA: TGTGCCAGTCTAAACACCCGGGGGTACTATGGCTACACCTTC.

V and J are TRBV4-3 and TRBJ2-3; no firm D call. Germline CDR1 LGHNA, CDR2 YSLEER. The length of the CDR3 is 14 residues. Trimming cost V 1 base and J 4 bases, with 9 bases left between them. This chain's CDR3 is CASSQGSVADTQYF. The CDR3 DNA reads TGCGCCAGCAGCCAAGGGTCGGTTGCAGATACGCAGTATTTT.

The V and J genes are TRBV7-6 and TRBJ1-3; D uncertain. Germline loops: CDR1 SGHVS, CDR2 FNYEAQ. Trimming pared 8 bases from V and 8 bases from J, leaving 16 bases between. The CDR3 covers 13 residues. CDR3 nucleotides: TGTGCCAGCGGAAGCAGGTTAGGATACACCATATATTTT. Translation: CASGSRLGYTIYF.

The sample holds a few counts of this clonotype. The CDR3 protein is CASRLTSGNIYEQYF. The CDR3 DNA reads TGTGCCAGTAGGTTGACTAGCGGGAATATCTACGAGCAGTACTTC. The chain is built from TRBV19 and TRBJ2-7; the match to TRBD2 covers 11 bases. The CDR3 sequence is 15 residues long. Germline CDR1 and CDR2: LNHDA and SQIVND (reference sequence). The junction had 7 bases not matched to a gene; V was cut back by 6 bases and J by 3 bases.

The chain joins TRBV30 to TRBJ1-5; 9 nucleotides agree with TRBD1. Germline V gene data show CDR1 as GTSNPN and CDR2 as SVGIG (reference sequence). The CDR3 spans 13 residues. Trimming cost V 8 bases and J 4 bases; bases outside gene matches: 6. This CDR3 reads CALDRGKNQPQHF. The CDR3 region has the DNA TGTGCCCTAGACAGGGGGAAGAATCAGCCCCAGCATTTT.

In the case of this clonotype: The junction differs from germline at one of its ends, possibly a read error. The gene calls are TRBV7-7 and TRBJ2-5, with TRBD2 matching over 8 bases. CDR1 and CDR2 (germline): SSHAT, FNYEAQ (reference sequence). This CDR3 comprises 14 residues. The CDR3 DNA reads TGTGCTAGCAGCGTCAGCGGGAGAAAAGAGACCCAGTACTTC. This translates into CASSVSGRKETQYF.

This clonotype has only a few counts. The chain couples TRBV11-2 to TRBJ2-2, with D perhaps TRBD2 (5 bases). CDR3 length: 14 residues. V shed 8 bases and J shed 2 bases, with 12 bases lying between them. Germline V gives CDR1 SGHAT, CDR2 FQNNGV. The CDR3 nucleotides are TGTGCCAGCGGCTCTAGCTTTAACACCGGGGAGCTGTTTTTT. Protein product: CASGSSFNTGELFF. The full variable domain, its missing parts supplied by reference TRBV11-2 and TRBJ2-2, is EAGVAQSPRYKIIEKRQSVAFWCNPISGHATLYWYQQILGQGPKLLIQFQNNGVVDDSQLPKDRFSAERLKGVDSTLKIQPAKLEDSAVYLCASGSSFNTGELFFGEGSRLTVL.

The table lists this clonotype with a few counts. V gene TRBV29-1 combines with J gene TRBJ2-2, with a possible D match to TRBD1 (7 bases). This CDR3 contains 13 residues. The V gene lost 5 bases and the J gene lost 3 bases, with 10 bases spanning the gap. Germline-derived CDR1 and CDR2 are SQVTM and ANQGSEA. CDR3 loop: CSVSRGDTGELFF. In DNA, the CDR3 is TGCAGCGTTTCCAGGGGGGACACCGGGGAGCTGTTTTTT.